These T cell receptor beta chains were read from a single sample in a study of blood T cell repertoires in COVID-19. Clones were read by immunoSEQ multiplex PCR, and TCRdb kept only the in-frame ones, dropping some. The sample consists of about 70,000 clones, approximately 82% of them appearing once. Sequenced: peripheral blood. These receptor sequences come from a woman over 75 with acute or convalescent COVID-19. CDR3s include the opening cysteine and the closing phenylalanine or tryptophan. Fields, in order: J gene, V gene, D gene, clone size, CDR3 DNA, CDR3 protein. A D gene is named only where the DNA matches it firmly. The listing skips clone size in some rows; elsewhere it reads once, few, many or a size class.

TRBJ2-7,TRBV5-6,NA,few,TGTGCCAGCAGCTCGAGCTCCTACGAGCAGTACTTC,CASSSSSYEQYF
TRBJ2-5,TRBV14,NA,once,TGTGCCAGCAGCCCCGGAGAGACCCAGTACTTC,CASSPGETQYF
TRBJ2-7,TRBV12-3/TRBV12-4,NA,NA,TGTGCCAGCAGGGGAGGGACAGGCTACGAGCAGTACTTC,CASRGGTGYEQYF
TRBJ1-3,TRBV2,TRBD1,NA,TGTGCCAGCACAAGGGACAGCCTATACTCTGGAAACACCATATATTTT,CASTRDSLYSGNTIYF
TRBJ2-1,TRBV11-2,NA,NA,TGTGCCAGCAGCCAAGACGGAGTCTCCAATGAGCAGTTCTTC,CASSQDGVSNEQFF
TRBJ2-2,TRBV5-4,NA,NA,TGTGCCAGCAGCTTGTTAGGGGACACCGGGGAGCTGTTTTTT,CASSLLGDTGELFF
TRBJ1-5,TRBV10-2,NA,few,TGCGCCAGCACGGGACTGATTAGCAATCAGCCCCAGCATTTT,CASTGLISNQPQHF
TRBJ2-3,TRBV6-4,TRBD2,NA,TGTGCCAGCAGTGAGGACTATAGCGGGGGGCCGTTGGATACGCAGTATTTT,CASSEDYSGGPLDTQYF
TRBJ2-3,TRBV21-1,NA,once,TGTGCCAGCAGCACACTACGGACTAGTTTATCAGCTACGCAGTATTTT,CASSTLRTSLSATQYF
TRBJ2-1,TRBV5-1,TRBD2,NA,TGCGCCAGCAGCTTTCTAGCGGGGCCCGGGAATGAGCAGTTCTTC,CASSFLAGPGNEQFF
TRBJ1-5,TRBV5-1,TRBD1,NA,TGCGCCAGCAGCTTGGGGGACAGGGAGGGTAATCAGCCCCAGCATTTT,CASSLGDREGNQPQHF
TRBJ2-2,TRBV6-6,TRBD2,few,TGTGCCAGCAGTTACTCTGGGGGGGGGAACACCGGGGAGCTGTTTTTT,CASSYSGGGNTGELFF
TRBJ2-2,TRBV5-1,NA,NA,TGCGCCAGCAGCTTCCTCGGCCCAGGTCAAGCCGGGGAGCTGTTTTTT,CASSFLGPGQAGELFF
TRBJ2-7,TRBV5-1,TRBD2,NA,TGCGCCAGCAGCTTGGAGTCGGGGGGCTACGAGCAGTACTTC,CASSLESGGYEQYF
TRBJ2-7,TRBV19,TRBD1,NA,TGTGCCAGTAGTATCCCGGACAGGGTCCCCTACGAGCAGTACTTC,CASSIPDRVPYEQYF
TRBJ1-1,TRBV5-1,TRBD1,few,TGCGCCAGCAGAATAGACAGGGTTGAAGCTTTCTTT,CASRIDRVEAFF
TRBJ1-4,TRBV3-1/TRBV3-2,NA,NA,TGTGCCAGCAGCCAAGTCGGTAATTTGGTCTCGAAAAAACTGTTTTTT,CASSQVGNLVSKKLFF
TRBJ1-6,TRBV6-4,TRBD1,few,TGTGCCAGCAGTGACGACAGGGATTCACCCCTCCACTTT,CASSDDRDSPLHF
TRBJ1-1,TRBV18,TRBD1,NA,TGTGCCAGCTCACCGAGGACAGGCCGGGATTGGGCTTTCTTT,CASSPRTGRDWAFF
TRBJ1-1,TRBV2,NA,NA,TGTGCCAGCAGTGAAGCGTGGGGGAGGGCAGCTGAAGCTTTCTTT,CASSEAWGRAAEAFF
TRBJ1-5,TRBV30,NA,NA,TGTGCCTGGAGTGGGCTTTTTAGCAATCAGCCCCAGCATTTT,CAWSGLFSNQPQHF
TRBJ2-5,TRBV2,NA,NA,TGTGCCAGCAGTGAAGCGCTTCACCGGGGTCGACAAGAGACCCAGTACTTC,CASSEALHRGRQETQYF
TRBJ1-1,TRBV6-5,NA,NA,TGTGCCAGCAGCCACGGGGGGGAGATGGAAGCTTTCTTT,CASSHGGEMEAFF
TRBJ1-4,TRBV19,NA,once,TGTGCCAGTAGTATCCCCTCATCAGGGACTAATGAAAAACTGTTTTTT,CASSIPSSGTNEKLFF
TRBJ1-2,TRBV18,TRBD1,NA,TGTGCCAGCTCACCAAACTCCGGGACAGCGTCAACAGCTAACTATGGCTACACCTTC,CASSPNSGTASTANYGYTF
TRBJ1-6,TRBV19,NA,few,TGTGCCAGTAACGATGCGGGGGAGTGGAATTCACCCCTCCACTTT,CASNDAGEWNSPLHF
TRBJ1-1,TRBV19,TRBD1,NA,TGTGCCAGTAGTACACCCCCCGGGACAGGTTCCACTGAAGCTTTCTTT,CASSTPPGTGSTEAFF
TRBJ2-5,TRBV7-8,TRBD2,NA,TGTGCCAGCAGACCAGAGGGACTAGCGGAAGAGACCCAGTACTTC,CASRPEGLAEETQYF
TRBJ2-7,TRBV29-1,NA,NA,TGCAGCGTTGCGACTAGTAATTACGAGCAGTACTTC,CSVATSNYEQYF
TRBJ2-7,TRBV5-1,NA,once,TGCGCCAGCAGCTTGGAGGGCAGGGCCACGGTGGAGCAGTACTTC,CASSLEGRATVEQYF
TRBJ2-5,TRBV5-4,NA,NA,TGTGCCAGCAGCTTGAGCGGACAAGAGACCCAGTACTTC,CASSLSGQETQYF
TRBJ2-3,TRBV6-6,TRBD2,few,TGTGCCAGCAGTCCGGGTGGAAGCGGGGGGGCCCCAGATACGCAGTATTTT,CASSPGGSGGAPDTQYF
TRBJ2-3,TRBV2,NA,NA,TGTGCCAGCAGTGGACTAAAAGTTTCACTGCAGGCAGATACGCAGTATTTT,CASSGLKVSLQADTQYF
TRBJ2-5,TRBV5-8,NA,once,TGTGCCAGCAGCTTTAGCGCTTCAGAGACCCAGTACTTC,CASSFSASETQYF
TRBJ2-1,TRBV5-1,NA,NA,TGCGCCAGCAGCTTGGATCCGGGGATCTCCTACAATGAGCAGTTCTTC,CASSLDPGISYNEQFF
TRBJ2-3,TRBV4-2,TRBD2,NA,TGTGCCAGCAGCCAAGTCGGACTAGACGCCACGGGTACGCAGTATTTT,CASSQVGLDATGTQYF
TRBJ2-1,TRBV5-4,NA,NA,TGTGCCAGCAGCCCCTCTCGAGGGCAGGATGGCTACAATGAGCAGTTCTTC,CASSPSRGQDGYNEQFF
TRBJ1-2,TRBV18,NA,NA,TGTGCCAGCTCACCACGGTCGGACAGCAACTATGGCTACACCTTC,CASSPRSDSNYGYTF
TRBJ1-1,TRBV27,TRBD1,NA,TGTGCCAGCAGTTTGCAGGGGGAGACTGAAGCTTTCTTT,CASSLQGETEAFF
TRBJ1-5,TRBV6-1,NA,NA,TGTGCCAGCAGTGACCAAGCGGGACTTAACAATCAGCCCCAGCATTTT,CASSDQAGLNNQPQHF
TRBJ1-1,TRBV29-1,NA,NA,TGCAGCGTTGATGGATGGGGGCTAGGCACTGAAGCTTTCTTT,CSVDGWGLGTEAFF
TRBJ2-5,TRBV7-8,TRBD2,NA,TGTGCCAGCAGATCCTCGGTGGCGGCTAGCGGGGGGCGAGAGACCCAGTACTTC,CASRSSVAASGGRETQYF
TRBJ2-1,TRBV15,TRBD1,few,TGTGCCACCAGCAGAGATACGGGACAGTCCAACAATGAGCAGTTCTTC,CATSRDTGQSNNEQFF
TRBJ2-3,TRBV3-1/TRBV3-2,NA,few,TGTGCCAGCAGCCAGGACTATAGCACAGATACGCAGTATTTT,CASSQDYSTDTQYF
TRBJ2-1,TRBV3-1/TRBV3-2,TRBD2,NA,TGTGCCAGCAGCCTACTAGCGTACTCCTACAATGAGCAGTTCTTC,CASSLLAYSYNEQFF
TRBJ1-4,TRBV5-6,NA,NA,TGTGCCAGCAGCCTCGCTGGGGGGTATGAAAAACTGTTTTTT,CASSLAGGYEKLFF
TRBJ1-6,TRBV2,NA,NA,TGTGCCAGCAGTGCCGAGACAGAGAATTCACCCCTCCACTTT,CASSAETENSPLHF
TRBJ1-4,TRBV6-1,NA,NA,TGTGCCTATAGGGGTGTCGATAATGAAAAACTGTTTTTT,CAYRGVDNEKLFF
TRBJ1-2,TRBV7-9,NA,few,TGTGCCAGCAGCCGAAACAAGGACAGCCTCGGCTACACCTTC,CASSRNKDSLGYTF
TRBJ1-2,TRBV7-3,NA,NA,TGTGCCAGCAGCTTAACGGTTCGGTCTAACTATGGCTACACCTTC,CASSLTVRSNYGYTF
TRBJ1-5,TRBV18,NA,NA,TGTGCCAGCTCACCCCCCGGGAGGCAGCCCCAGCATTTT,CASSPPGRQPQHF
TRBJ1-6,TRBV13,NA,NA,TGTGCCAGCAGCCCCCGGGAAGGGCCCTCACCCCTCCACTTT,CASSPREGPSPLHF
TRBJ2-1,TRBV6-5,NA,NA,TGTGCCAGCAGGGACTTCCACAACTCCTACAATGAGCAGTTCTTC,CASRDFHNSYNEQFF
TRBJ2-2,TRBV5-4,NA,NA,TGTGCCAGCAGCTTGAATCACTACACCGGGGAGCTGTTTTTT,CASSLNHYTGELFF
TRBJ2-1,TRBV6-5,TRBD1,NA,TGTGCCAGCAGTTACTCCACAGGGGGCAGGGCGTTCTTC,CASSYSTGGRAFF
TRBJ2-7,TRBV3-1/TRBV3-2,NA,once,TGTGCCAGCAGCCAAGGAGCGAGCAATCTTCACGAGCAGTACTTC,CASSQGASNLHEQYF
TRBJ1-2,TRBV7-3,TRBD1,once,TGTGCCAGCAGCCACCAGCGGACAGGGACTAACTATGGCTACACCTTC,CASSHQRTGTNYGYTF